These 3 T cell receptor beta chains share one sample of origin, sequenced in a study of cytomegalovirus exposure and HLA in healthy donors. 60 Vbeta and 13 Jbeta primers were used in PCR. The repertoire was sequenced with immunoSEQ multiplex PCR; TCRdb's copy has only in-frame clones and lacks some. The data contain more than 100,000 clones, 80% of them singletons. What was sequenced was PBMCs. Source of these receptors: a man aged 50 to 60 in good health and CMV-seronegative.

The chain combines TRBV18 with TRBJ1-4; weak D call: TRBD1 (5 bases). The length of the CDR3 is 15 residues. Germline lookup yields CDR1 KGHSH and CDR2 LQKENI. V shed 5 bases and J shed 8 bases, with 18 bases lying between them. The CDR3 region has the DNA TGTGCCAGCTCAGAACTCGCAGGGATGAACGAAAAACTGTTTTTT. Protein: CASSELAGMNEKLFF.

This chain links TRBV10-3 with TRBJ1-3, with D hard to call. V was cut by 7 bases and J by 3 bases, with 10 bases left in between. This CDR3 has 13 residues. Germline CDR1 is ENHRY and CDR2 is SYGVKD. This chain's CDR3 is CAITTESGNTIYF. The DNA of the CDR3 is TGTGCCATCACTACAGAGAGTGGAAACACCATATATTTT.

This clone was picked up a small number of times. The CDR3 sequence: CASTPGYGYTF. CDR3 DNA sequence: TGTGCCAGCACTCCGGGATATGGCTACACCTTC. The V and J genes are TRBV18 and TRBJ1-2; D gene uncertain. Germline CDR1 is KGHSH and CDR2 is LQKENI. With 8 bases removed from V and 5 bases from J, the gap between germline ends came to 9 bases. The CDR3 spans 11 residues. Complete variable domain (other parts from reference TRBV18 and TRBJ1-2): NAGVMQNPRHLVRRRGQEARLRCSPMKGHSHVYWYRQLPEEGLKFMVYLQKENIIDESGMPKERFSAEFPKEGPSILRIQQVVRGDSAAYFCASTPGYGYTFGSGTRLTVV.